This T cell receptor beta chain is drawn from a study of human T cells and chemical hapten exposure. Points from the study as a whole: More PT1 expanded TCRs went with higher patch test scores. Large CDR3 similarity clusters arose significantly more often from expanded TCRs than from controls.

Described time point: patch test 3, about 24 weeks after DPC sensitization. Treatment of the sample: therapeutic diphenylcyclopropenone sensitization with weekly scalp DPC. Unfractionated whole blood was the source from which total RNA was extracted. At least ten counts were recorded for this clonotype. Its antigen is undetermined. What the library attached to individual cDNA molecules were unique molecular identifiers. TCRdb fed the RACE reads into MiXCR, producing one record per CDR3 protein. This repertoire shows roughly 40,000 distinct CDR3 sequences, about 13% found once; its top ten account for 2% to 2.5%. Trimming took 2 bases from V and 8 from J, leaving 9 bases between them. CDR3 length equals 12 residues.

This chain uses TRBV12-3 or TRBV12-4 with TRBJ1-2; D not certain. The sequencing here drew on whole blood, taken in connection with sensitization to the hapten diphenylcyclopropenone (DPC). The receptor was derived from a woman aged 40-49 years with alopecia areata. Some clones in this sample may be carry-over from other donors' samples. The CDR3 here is CASSLTERGYTF. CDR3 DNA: TGTGCCAGCAGTTTAACAGAACGGGGCTACACCTTC.